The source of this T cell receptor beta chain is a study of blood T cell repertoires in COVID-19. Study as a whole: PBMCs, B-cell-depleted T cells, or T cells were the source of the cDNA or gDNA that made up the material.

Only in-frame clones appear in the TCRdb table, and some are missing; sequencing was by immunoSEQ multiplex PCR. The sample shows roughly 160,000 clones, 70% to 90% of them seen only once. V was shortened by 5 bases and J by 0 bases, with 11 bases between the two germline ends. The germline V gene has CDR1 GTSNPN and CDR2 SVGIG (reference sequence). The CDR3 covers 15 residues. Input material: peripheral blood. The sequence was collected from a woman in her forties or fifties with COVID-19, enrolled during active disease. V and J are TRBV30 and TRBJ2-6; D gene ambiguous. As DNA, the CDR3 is TGTGCCTGGGGACCCGTGTTCTCTGGGGCCAACGTCCTGACTTTC. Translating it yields CAWGPVFSGANVLTF.